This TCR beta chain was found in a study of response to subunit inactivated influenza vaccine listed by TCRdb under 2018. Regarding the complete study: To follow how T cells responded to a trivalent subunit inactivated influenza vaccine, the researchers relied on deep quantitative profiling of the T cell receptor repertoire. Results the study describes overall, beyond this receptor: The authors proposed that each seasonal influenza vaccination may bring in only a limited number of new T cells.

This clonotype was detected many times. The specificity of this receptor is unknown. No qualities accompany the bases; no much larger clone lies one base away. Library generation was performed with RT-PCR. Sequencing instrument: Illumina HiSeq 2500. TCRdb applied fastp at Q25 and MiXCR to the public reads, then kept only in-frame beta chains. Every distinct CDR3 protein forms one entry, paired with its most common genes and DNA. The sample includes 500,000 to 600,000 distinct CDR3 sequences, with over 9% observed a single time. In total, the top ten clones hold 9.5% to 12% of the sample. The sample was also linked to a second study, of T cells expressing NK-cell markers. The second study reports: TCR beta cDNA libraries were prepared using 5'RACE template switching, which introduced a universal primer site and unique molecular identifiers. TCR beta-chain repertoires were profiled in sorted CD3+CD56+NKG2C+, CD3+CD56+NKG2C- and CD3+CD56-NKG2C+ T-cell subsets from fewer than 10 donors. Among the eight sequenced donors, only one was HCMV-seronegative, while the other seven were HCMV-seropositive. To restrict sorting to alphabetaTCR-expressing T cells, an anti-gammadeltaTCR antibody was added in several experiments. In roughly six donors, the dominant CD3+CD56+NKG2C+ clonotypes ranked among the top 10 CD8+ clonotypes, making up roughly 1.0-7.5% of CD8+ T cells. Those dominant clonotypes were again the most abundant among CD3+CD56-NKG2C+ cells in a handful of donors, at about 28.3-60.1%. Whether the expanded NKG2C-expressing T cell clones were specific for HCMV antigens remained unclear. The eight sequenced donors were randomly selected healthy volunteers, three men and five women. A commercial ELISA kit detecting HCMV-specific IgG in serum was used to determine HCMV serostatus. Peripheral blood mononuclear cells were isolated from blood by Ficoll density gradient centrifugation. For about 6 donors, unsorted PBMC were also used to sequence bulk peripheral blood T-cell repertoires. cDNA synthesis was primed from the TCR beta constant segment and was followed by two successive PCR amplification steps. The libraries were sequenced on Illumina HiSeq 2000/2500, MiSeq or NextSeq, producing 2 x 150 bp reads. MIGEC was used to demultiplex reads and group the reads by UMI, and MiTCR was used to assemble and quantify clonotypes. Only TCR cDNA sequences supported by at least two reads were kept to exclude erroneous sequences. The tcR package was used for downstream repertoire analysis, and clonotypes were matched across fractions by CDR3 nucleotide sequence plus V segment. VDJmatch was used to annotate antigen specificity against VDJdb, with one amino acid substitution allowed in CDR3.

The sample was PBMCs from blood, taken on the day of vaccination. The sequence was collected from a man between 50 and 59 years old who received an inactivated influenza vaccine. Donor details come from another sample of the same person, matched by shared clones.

Here the CDR3 is given as CASSLYTSGNTIYF. The sequenced DNA is TGCGCCAGCAGCTTGTATACCTCTGGAAACACCATATATTTT. Recombination connected TRBV5-1 to TRBJ1-3; the D gene is unclear. Measured from the cysteine to the phenylalanine, the CDR3 is 14 residues long. Only the CDR3 part of the read is kept: 42 bases, read in frame from the first base. In the germline V gene, CDR1 corresponds to SGHRS and CDR2 to YFSETQ. V loses 1 base, J loses 0 bases, and the germline ends lie 5 bases apart.